A single sample gave rise to the 10 T cell receptor beta chains below, sequenced in a study of graft-versus-host responses after intestinal transplantation. The antigens these receptors bind are not known. Libraries were prepared by immunoSEQ multiplex PCR; TCRdb keeps only in-frame clonotypes and omits some of them. The table records tens of thousands of clones, over 75% of them present only once. Sequencing was performed on unstimulated CD4+ T cells sorted from spleen or lymph node cells, taken before transplant. These receptors were collected from a human donor who was the organ donor for an intestinal transplant.

V gene TRBV7-9 combines with J gene TRBJ2-3; TRBD2 matches 15 bases. The V gene's germline CDR1 is SEHNR and CDR2 FQNEAQ (reference sequence). The CDR3 runs to 15 residues. J gave up 6 bases and V 5 bases, and 3 bases lay outside the gene matches. The CDR3 nucleotides are TGTGCCAGCAGCAGGACTAGCGGGGGGGCGGATACGCAGTATTTT. This gives the protein CASSRTSGGADTQYF.

The chain combines TRBV14 with TRBJ2-3; a possible D gene is TRBD1 (5 bases). Trimming removed 4 bases from V and 1 base from J, with 15 bases in between. The CDR3 totals 16 residues. CDR1 and CDR2 (germline): SGHDN, FVKESK. This CDR3 reads CASSPVRRGRTDTQYF. The CDR3 nucleotides read TGTGCCAGCAGCCCCGTGCGTAGGGGCCGCACAGATACGCAGTATTTT.

The J gene is TRBJ2-1, the V gene TRBV7-8; TRBD1 is a possible D gene (5 bases). In germline, CDR1 is SGHVS, CDR2 FQNEAQ. V was clipped by 1 base and J by 2 bases, with 9 bases between them. This CDR3 comprises 15 residues. CDR3 in amino acids: CASSLDLGPYNEQFF. CDR3 sequence (DNA): TGTGCCAGCAGCTTAGACCTGGGGCCCTACAATGAGCAGTTCTTC.

The chain recombines TRBV27 with TRBJ2-6; D possibly corresponds to TRBD1 (5 bases). The V gene's germline CDR1 is MNHEY and CDR2 SMNVEV (reference sequence). The CDR3 loop spans 15 amino acids. The V gene lost 3 bases and the J gene lost 1 base, with 7 bases spanning the gap. The CDR3 protein is CASSFGQSGANVLTF. CDR3 DNA sequence: TGTGCCAGCAGTTTTGGACAATCTGGGGCCAACGTCCTGACTTTC.

The rearrangement links TRBV9 to TRBJ2-1; D gene ambiguous. V was shortened by 0 bases and J by 0 bases, with 7 bases between the two germline ends. CDR1 is SGDLS, CDR2 YYNGEE, per germline. The CDR3 runs to 15 residues. The CDR3 loop is CASSVEPSSYNEQFF. CDR3 sequence (DNA): TGTGCCAGCAGCGTAGAGCCGAGCTCCTACAATGAGCAGTTCTTC. The full variable domain, its missing parts supplied by reference TRBV9 and TRBJ2-1, is DSGVTQTPKHLITATGQRVTLRCSPRSGDLSVYWYQQSLDQGLQFLIQYYNGEERAKGNILERFSAQQFPDLHSELNLSSLELGDSALYFCASSVEPSSYNEQFFGPGTRLTVL.

The count of this clone is one. This sequence joins TRBV5-6 and TRBJ1-3; 7 bases line up with TRBD1. This CDR3 spans 16 amino acids. The V gene end was trimmed by 4 bases and the J gene end by 5 bases; junction bases not matched to a gene: 12. In germline, CDR1 is SGHDT, CDR2 YYEEEE. Here the CDR3 reads CASSRQEGGPRNTIYF. In nucleotides, the CDR3 is TGTGCCAGCAGCCGCCAAGAAGGGGGCCCCCGAAACACCATATATTTT.

This clone was seen a few times. The CDR3 protein is CASSIIRGNQPQHF. The CDR3 DNA is TGTGCCAGCAGTATCATACGAGGCAATCAGCCCCAGCATTTT. The rearrangement uses TRBV28 and TRBJ1-5; D unresolved. CDR3 length: 14 residues. The V gene lost 5 bases and the J gene lost 2 bases, with 10 bases spanning the gap. Germline CDR1 reads MDHEN; CDR2 reads SYDVKM.

The rearrangement links TRBV19 to TRBJ2-1; no firm D call. V lost 3 bases to trimming and J lost 4 bases, with 10 bases between them. In germline, CDR1 is LNHDA, CDR2 SQIVND (reference sequence). The CDR3 contains 14 residues. Here the CDR3 DNA reads TGTGCCAGTAGTATTCAGGCCCTATACAATGAGCAGTTCTTC. It is translated as CASSIQALYNEQFF.

This chain uses TRBV4-3 with TRBJ1-6, with D perhaps matching TRBD1 (5 bases). The CDR3 is 14 residues long. Germline lookup yields CDR1 LGHNA and CDR2 YSLEER. Trimming cost V 3 bases and J 7 bases, with 10 bases left between them. The CDR3 nucleotides read TGCGCCAGCAGCCAGGATGACAGAAATTCACCCCTCCACTTT. Translated: CASSQDDRNSPLHF.

The chain carries TRBV28 and TRBJ1-2; 7 bases align to TRBD1. Germline CDR1 reads MDHEN; CDR2 reads SYDVKM. J was trimmed by 4 bases and V by 6 bases; bases with no gene match: 5. The CDR3 spans 13 residues. CDR3 amino acids: CASSRGQVYGYTF. In nucleotides, the CDR3 is TGTGCCAGCAGCCGAGGACAGGTCTATGGCTACACCTTC.